The 24 T cell receptor beta chains given below trace back to one sample, sequenced in a study of CD8 T cells in Susac syndrome. Random hexamers were used to reverse transcribe about 0.45 to 1 ug of RNA. TCRdb processed the immunoSEQ multiplex PCR reads anew with MiXCR; each CDR3 protein has one entry. The data contain under 200,000 distinct CDR3 sequences, over 85% of them singletons. Sequencing was done on a sample of CD4+ T cells from PBMCs. These TCRs come from a human donor in good health.

This chain uses TRBV9 with TRBJ2-2; D may match TRBD1 or TRBD2 (5 bases each). Germline V CDR1 and CDR2: SGDLS, YYNGEE. V dropped 4 bases and J dropped 0 bases, with 7 bases sitting between them. The CDR3 is 14 amino acids. The CDR3 nucleotides are TGTGCCAGCAGCAAGGGACCGAACACCGGGGAGCTGTTTTTT. This gives the protein CASSKGPNTGELFF.

The gene calls are TRBV7-9 and TRBJ2-5, with D maybe TRBD1 (6 bases). Germline loops: CDR1 SEHNR, CDR2 FQNEAQ (reference sequence). Between the trimmed V and J ends, which lost 5 bases and 6 bases, there was a span of 10 bases. This CDR3 region has 12 residues. This CDR3 is CASSHREQTQYF. The CDR3 region has the DNA TGTGCCAGCAGCCACAGGGAACAGACCCAGTACTTC. The entire variable domain, with the rest obtained from reference TRBV7-9 and TRBJ2-5, is as follows: DTGVSQNPRHKITKRGQNVTFRCDPISEHNRLYWYRQTLGQGPEFLTYFQNEAQLEKSRLLSDRFSAERPKGSFSTLEIQRTEQGDSAMYLCASSHREQTQYFGPGTRLLVL.

The rearrangement uses TRBV7-3 and TRBJ1-1, with D hard to call. Germline-derived CDR1 and CDR2 are SGHTA and FQGTGA. Trimming pared 3 bases from V and 6 bases from J, leaving 14 bases between. The CDR3 is 14 residues long. The CDR3 DNA is TGTGCCAGCAGCTTGGGAGGCGGTAGAGCTGAAGCTTTCTTT. As protein: CASSLGGGRAEAFF.

This chain joins TRBV28 and TRBJ1-2; possible D gene TRBD1, 5 bases. The V and J ends lost 10 bases and 7 bases respectively, with 16 bases between them. The CDR3 is made up of 12 amino acids. Germline V gives CDR1 MDHEN, CDR2 SYDVKM. CDR3 sequence (DNA): TGTGCCACCCTAGGTGGGGGGGGTGGCTACACCTTC. This sequence encodes CATLGGGGGYTF.

The rearrangement links TRBV29-1 to TRBJ1-1, with no clear D. V lost 4 bases to trimming and J lost 1 base, with 4 bases between them. CDR1 and CDR2 from the germline V gene are SQVTM and ANQGSEA. This CDR3 contains 11 residues. CDR3 DNA: TGCAGCGTTGGATGGAACACTGAAGCTTTCTTT. Translation: CSVGWNTEAFF. The whole variable domain, filled in from reference TRBV29-1 and TRBJ1-1, reads SAVISQKPSRDICQRGTSLTIQCQVDSQVTMMFWYRQQPGQSLTLIATANQGSEATYESGFVIDKFPISRPNLTFSTLTVSNMSPEDSSIYLCSVGWNTEAFFGQGTRLTVV.

The CDR3 protein is CSVEANSNEQFF. CDR3 DNA: TGCAGCGTTGAAGCTAACAGTAATGAGCAGTTCTTC. The chain carries TRBV29-1 and TRBJ2-1, with D uncertain. Germline-derived CDR1 and CDR2 are SQVTM and ANQGSEA. V lost 1 base to trimming and J lost 7 bases, with 8 bases between them. The CDR3 has 12 residues.

The CDR3 DNA reads TGTGCCAGCAGTGAAGGGACGAGGACTGAAGCTTTCTTT. Amino acids: CASSEGTRTEAFF. The J gene is TRBJ1-1, the V gene TRBV2; D gene unclear. Per the germline V gene, CDR1 is SNHLY and CDR2 is FYNNEI. This CDR3 has 13 residues. Trimming took 1 base from V and 5 from J, leaving 8 bases between them.

The chain couples TRBV5-1 to TRBJ1-2; 8 nucleotides match TRBD1. Germline V gives CDR1 SGHRS, CDR2 YFSETQ. V was clipped by 5 bases and J by 3 bases; unmatched bases: 3. The CDR3 has 13 residues. CDR3 coding DNA: TGCGCCAGCAGGCCGGGACAGGACTATGGCTACACCTTC. Its translation: CASRPGQDYGYTF. Combining the CDR3 with reference TRBV5-1 and TRBJ1-2 gives the whole variable domain KAGVTQTPRYLIKTRGQQVTLSCSPISGHRSVSWYQQTPGQGLQFLFEYFSETQRNKGNFPGRFSGRQFSNSRSEMNVSTLELGDSALYLCASRPGQDYGYTFGSGTRLTVV.

The V call is TRBV25-1, the J call TRBJ2-7; weak D call: TRBD2 (7 bases). CDR1 and CDR2 (germline): MGHDK, SYGVNS. Between the trimmed V and J ends, which lost 3 bases and 4 bases, there was a span of 22 bases. The CDR3 is made up of 17 amino acids. This CDR3 is CASSDSRGTGGLYEQYF. Here the CDR3 DNA reads TGTGCCAGCAGTGACAGTAGAGGTACGGGGGGCCTATACGAGCAGTACTTC.

The genes are TRBV15 and TRBJ2-4; 10 bases fit TRBD2. CDR3 length: 21 residues. The junction had 15 bases not matched to a gene; V was cut back by 0 bases and J by 1 base. The germline CDR1 and CDR2 sequences are LNHNV and YYDKDF (reference sequence). CDR3 sequence reads: CATSRDRLISGGTEAKNIQYF. The CDR3 DNA sequence: TGTGCCACCAGCAGAGACCGATTAATTAGCGGGGGGACCGAGGCCAAAAACATTCAGTACTTC.

The gene calls are TRBV7-6 and TRBJ2-6; D gene ambiguous. CDR3 size: 15 residues. CDR1 and CDR2 from the germline V gene are SGHVS and FNYEAQ. The V gene lost 6 bases and the J gene lost 1 base, with 10 bases spanning the gap. The CDR3 DNA follows: TGTGCCAGCAGTTCACAGCCGTCTGGGGCCAACGTCCTGACTTTC. Protein product: CASSSQPSGANVLTF.

The chain couples TRBV18 to TRBJ1-6; maybe TRBD1 (6 bases). This CDR3 contains 16 residues. Germline-derived CDR1 and CDR2 are KGHSH and LQKENI. The V and J ends lost 0 bases and 5 bases respectively, with 11 bases between them. The CDR3 is CASSPPSRTDNSPLHF. Here the CDR3 DNA reads TGTGCCAGCTCACCACCGAGCAGGACAGATAATTCACCCCTCCACTTT. The full variable domain, with the rest looked up from reference TRBV18 and TRBJ1-6, is NAGVMQNPRHLVRRRGQEARLRCSPMKGHSHVYWYRQLPEEGLKFMVYLQKENIIDESGMPKERFSAEFPKEGPSILRIQQVVRGDSAAYFCASSPPSRTDNSPLHFGNGTRLTVT.

This clonotype was seen a few times. Here the CDR3 reads CASSSQGTEAFF. The CDR3 DNA follows: TGTGCCAGCTCATCCCAGGGGACTGAAGCTTTCTTT. The chain couples TRBV6-5 to TRBJ1-1; the D gene is possibly TRBD1 (6 bases). CDR1 is MNHEY, CDR2 SVGAGI, per germline. The CDR3 loop spans 12 amino acids. V gave up 8 bases and J gave up 5 bases, with 12 bases separating them.

The chain combines TRBV5-6 with TRBJ2-2; D gene uncertain. V was clipped by 4 bases and J by 5 bases, with 6 bases between them. This CDR3 spans 12 amino acids. The germline V gene encodes CDR1 SGHDT and CDR2 YYEEEE. The CDR3 region has the DNA TGTGCCAGCAGCCCCGTTACCGGGGAGCTGTTTTTT. It specifies CASSPVTGELFF. Looking up the rest from reference TRBV5-6 and TRBJ2-2 gives the full variable domain: DAGVTQSPTHLIKTRGQQVTLRCSPKSGHDTVSWYQQALGQGPQFIFQYYEEEERQRGNFPDRFSGHQFPNYSSELNVNALLLGDSALYLCASSPVTGELFFGEGSRLTVL.

V and J are TRBV9 and TRBJ1-6; D is perhaps TRBD1 (5 bases). The CDR3 is 15 residues long. V lost 4 bases and J lost 6, with 14 bases in between. Germline loops: CDR1 SGDLS, CDR2 YYNGEE. The CDR3 DNA reads as TGTGCCAGCAGCCCAGGGCTAGTTGCTAATTCACCCCTCCACTTT. It yields the protein CASSPGLVANSPLHF. Together with reference TRBV9 and TRBJ1-6, the CDR3 gives the full variable domain: DSGVTQTPKHLITATGQRVTLRCSPRSGDLSVYWYQQSLDQGLQFLIQYYNGEERAKGNILERFSAQQFPDLHSELNLSSLELGDSALYFCASSPGLVANSPLHFGNGTRLTVT.

This chain uses TRBV6-4 with TRBJ2-3; the match to TRBD2 covers 12 bases. CDR1 is MRHNA, CDR2 SNTAGT, per germline. The CDR3 is made up of 14 amino acids. V trimming: 8 bases; J trimming: 9 bases; junction bases outside the gene matches: 9. As DNA, the CDR3 is TGTGCCAGCGTCGGACTAGCGGGGAAGAGGACGCAGTATTTT. This encodes CASVGLAGKRTQYF.

The chain couples TRBV7-9 to TRBJ1-1; D gene ambiguous. The CDR3 totals 14 residues. Germline V CDR1 and CDR2: SEHNR, FQNEAQ (reference sequence). Trimming cost V 5 bases and J 1 base, with 11 bases left between them. The CDR3: CASSPPEGNTEAFF. CDR3 nucleotide sequence: TGTGCCAGCAGCCCACCGGAGGGGAACACTGAAGCTTTCTTT.

In this sample, this clonotype turned up once. The CDR3 region is CASSDQQNTEAFF. The CDR3 DNA follows: TGTGCCAGCAGTGACCAGCAGAACACTGAAGCTTTCTTT. The rearrangement links TRBV7-9 to TRBJ1-1; the D is unclear. This CDR3 comprises 13 residues. Germline V lookup: CDR1 SEHNR, CDR2 FQNEAQ (reference sequence). The V end lost 6 bases, the J end lost 1 base, and 9 bases lay between the germline ends.

The chain carries TRBV9 and TRBJ2-1, with D possibly matching TRBD1 (6 bases). Trimming cost V 2 bases and J 4 bases, with 10 bases left between them. The germline V gene encodes CDR1 SGDLS and CDR2 YYNGEE. This CDR3 region has 14 residues. In nucleotides, the CDR3 is TGTGCCAGCAGCGTGGGACAACCGTACAATGAGCAGTTCTTC. Translating gives CASSVGQPYNEQFF.

V and J are TRBV29-1 and TRBJ1-1; no firm D call. The CDR3 length is 11 residues. Deletions cut 4 bases from V and 7 bases from J, with 10 bases between. Per germline, CDR1 SQVTM and CDR2 ANQGSEA. This CDR3 is CSVARTGEAFF. The CDR3, as DNA: TGCAGCGTTGCGAGGACGGGTGAAGCTTTCTTT.

The gene calls are TRBV29-1 and TRBJ2-3, with 10 positions matching TRBD2. The germline gives CDR1 SQVTM, CDR2 ANQGSEA. J lost 2 bases, V lost 4 bases, and 6 bases had no gene match. The CDR3 consists of 15 residues. The CDR3 nucleotides read TGCAGCGTTGTAACTAGCGGGGCGCCCACAGATACGCAGTATTTT. Translating gives CSVVTSGAPTDTQYF.

This sequence joins TRBV6-2 or TRBV6-3 and TRBJ2-1, with D perhaps assigned TRBD1 or TRBD2 (6 bases each). The CDR3 covers 14 residues. V lost 5 bases, J lost 10 bases, and 18 bases lay in between. From germline, CDR1 is MNHEY and CDR2 SVGEGT. The DNA for the CDR3 is TGTGCCAGCAGTAGCTACGCGTTGGGGGGCGAGCAGTTCTTC. Protein product: CASSSYALGGEQFF.

The chain joins TRBV27 to TRBJ2-6; 8 bases agree with TRBD2. Looked up from germline, CDR1 is MNHEY and CDR2 is SMNVEV (reference sequence). CDR3 length: 17 amino acids. The ends lost 5 bases at V and 2 bases at J; junction bases unmatched: 8. The DNA of the CDR3 is TGTGCCAGCAGTCCCCTCGGAGCGGGGGCTGGGGCCAACGTCCTGACTTTC. Translation: CASSPLGAGAGANVLTF.

The sample holds a few counts of this clonotype. The gene calls are TRBV7-2 and TRBJ2-3; no reliable D call. The CDR3 consists of 13 residues. CDR1 and CDR2 (germline): SGHTA, FQGNSA. V lost 6 bases and J lost 1, with 8 bases in between. The CDR3 coding sequence is TGTGCCAGCAGTTCCCAGGGCACAGATACGCAGTATTTT. It is translated as CASSSQGTDTQYF.